Presented here are 25 T cell receptor beta chains from one specimen sequenced in a study of shared clonotypes between healthy human individuals. Sequenced by immunoSEQ multiplex PCR; TCRdb stores in-frame clones only, minus some. The table records about 1.5 million clones, 98% of them present only once. The sequenced material came from naive CD4+ T cells sorted from blood. The subset is: CD45RA+ positively selected. The receptors derive from a man under 40 in good health.

Comment on this clone: Mismatch with germline at one junction end may stem from a read error. This chain links TRBV7-8 with TRBJ2-1; D may correspond to TRBD1 or TRBD2 (5 bases each). CDR1 is SGHVS, CDR2 FQNEAQ, per germline. The CDR3 loop spans 13 amino acids. CDR3 coding DNA: TGTGCCAGCAGCCCGGGGACCCACAATGGGCAGTTCTTC. Its translation is CASSPGTHNGQFF. Variable domain in full (rest from reference TRBV7-8 and TRBJ2-1): GAGVSQSPRYKVAKRGQDVALRCDPISGHVSLFWYQQALGQGPEFLTYFQNEAQLDKSGLPSDRFFAERPEGSVSTLKIQRTQQEDSAVYLCASSPGTHNGQFFGPGTRLTVL.

The CDR3 coding sequence is TGTGCCAGCAGCTTGTGGCGGCGTGGTGCAGGGATTGAGACCCAGTACTTC. Translation gives CASSLWRRGAGIETQYF. The chain links TRBV5-5 to TRBJ2-5; tentative D call: TRBD1 (5 bases). Germline V gene data show CDR1 as SGHKS and CDR2 as YYEKEE (reference sequence). The CDR3 loop spans 17 amino acids. The V gene lost 1 base and the J gene lost 5 bases, with 21 bases spanning the gap.

This sequence joins TRBV25-1 and TRBJ2-3, with 10 positions matching TRBD1. CDR1 is MGHDK and CDR2 is SYGVNS in the germline V gene. V shed 5 bases and J 6 bases; nucleotides not matched to a gene: 14. The CDR3 sequence is 17 residues long. The CDR3 DNA is TGTGCCAGCAGTCAACGGACAGGGGGACCATACTGGGATACGCAGTATTTT. Translating gives CASSQRTGGPYWDTQYF.

The chain links TRBV28 to TRBJ1-5; no firm D call. The CDR3 has 15 residues. Trimming cost V 5 bases and J 5 bases, with 16 bases left between them. Germline loops: CDR1 MDHEN, CDR2 SYDVKM. The CDR3 coding sequence is TGTGCCAGCAGTGCCCGGGGAGGAGTATATCAGCCCCAGCATTTT. It encodes CASSARGGVYQPQHF.

The genes are TRBV15 and TRBJ2-7, with 8 bases that match TRBD1. With V trimmed by 3 bases and J by 2 bases, 9 bases remained unmatched. The CDR3 sequence is 16 residues long. Looked up from germline, CDR1 is LNHNV and CDR2 is YYDKDF (reference sequence). This CDR3 reads CATSRELDRGAYEQYF. The CDR3 DNA reads TGTGCCACCAGCAGGGAACTTGACAGGGGAGCCTACGAGCAGTACTTC.

This chain uses TRBV2 with TRBJ2-1, with 7 bases lining up with TRBD1. V lost 4 bases and J lost 2; bases outside the gene matches: 2. CDR3 size: 14 residues. Germline CDR1 is SNHLY and CDR2 is FYNNEI. The CDR3 bases are TGTGCCAGCAGTGTGACAGGGACCTACAATGAGCAGTTCTTC. This translates into CASSVTGTYNEQFF.

V gene TRBV18 combines with J gene TRBJ2-1, with no clear D. The germline V gene has CDR1 KGHSH and CDR2 LQKENI. CDR3 length: 14 residues. Trimming pared 6 bases from V and 6 bases from J, leaving 15 bases between. The CDR3 spells CASSLDHSVNEQFF. The CDR3 nucleotides are TGTGCCAGCTCCCTTGACCACTCGGTCAATGAGCAGTTCTTC.

The chain has TRBV9 and TRBJ1-3; D is unresolved. Germline loops: CDR1 SGDLS, CDR2 YYNGEE. This CDR3 is 16 amino acids long. Trimming took off 0 bases at V and 1 base at J, with 11 bases between the two ends. CDR3 in amino acids: CASSVEGIESGNTIYF. Written as DNA, the CDR3 is TGTGCCAGCAGCGTAGAAGGTATTGAGTCTGGAAACACCATATATTTT. Looking up the rest from reference TRBV9 and TRBJ1-3 gives the full variable domain: DSGVTQTPKHLITATGQRVTLRCSPRSGDLSVYWYQQSLDQGLQFLIQYYNGEERAKGNILERFSAQQFPDLHSELNLSSLELGDSALYFCASSVEGIESGNTIYFGEGSWLTVV.

The chain joins TRBV18 to TRBJ2-1, with D uncertain. Germline-derived CDR1 and CDR2 are KGHSH and LQKENI. This CDR3 comprises 12 residues. V was clipped by 2 bases and J by 9 bases, with 8 bases between them. CDR3 protein: CASSPSLSEQFF. CDR3 bases: TGTGCCAGCTCACCATCGTTGAGTGAGCAGTTCTTC.

The gene calls are TRBV27 and TRBJ2-1; TRBD2 aligns across 10 bases. The CDR3 has 16 amino acids. Germline assignment: CDR1 MNHEY and CDR2 SMNVEV (reference sequence). Germline trimming cut 1 base from V and 8 bases from J; bases unmatched to any gene: 8. CDR3 bases: TGTGCCAGCAGTTTATTGGGACTAGCGTTAGTTGATGAGCAGTTCTTC. Encoded protein: CASSLLGLALVDEQFF.

V usage is TRBV27 and J usage is TRBJ2-7, with TRBD2 matching over 14 bases. Germline trimming cut 7 bases from V and 6 bases from J; bases unmatched to any gene: 8. Germline CDR1 and CDR2: MNHEY and SMNVEV (reference sequence). The CDR3 has 15 amino acids. CDR3 sequence reads: CASKGTSGRLREQYF. For the CDR3, the DNA is TGTGCCAGCAAGGGGACTAGCGGGAGATTGCGCGAGCAGTACTTC.

V is TRBV19 and J is TRBJ2-1; D is perhaps TRBD1 or TRBD2 (6 bases each). This CDR3 has 15 residues. The germline V gene encodes CDR1 LNHDA and CDR2 SQIVND (reference sequence). The ends were cut back, 5 bases at V and 4 bases at J, with 15 bases in the middle. DNA of the CDR3: TGTGCCAGTAGTTTCTTGGGGGGCATATACAATGAGCAGTTCTTC. Its protein is CASSFLGGIYNEQFF.

This sequence joins TRBV5-1 and TRBJ2-7; D is perhaps TRBD1 (5 bases). The CDR3 sequence is 13 residues long. The germline V gene has CDR1 SGHRS and CDR2 YFSETQ. Deletions cut 6 bases from V and 2 bases from J, with 12 bases between. The CDR3 protein is CASNSGLPYEQYF. The CDR3, as DNA: TGCGCCAGCAATTCAGGGCTACCCTACGAGCAGTACTTC. The full variable domain, rest sourced from reference TRBV5-1 and TRBJ2-7, is KAGVTQTPRYLIKTRGQQVTLSCSPISGHRSVSWYQQTPGQGLQFLFEYFSETQRNKGNFPGRFSGRQFSNSRSEMNVSTLELGDSALYLCASNSGLPYEQYFGPGTRLTVT.

The chain carries TRBV5-1 and TRBJ2-7; a weak D match, TRBD2 (5 bases). The CDR3 extends over 15 amino acids. Germline V gene sequence: CDR1 SGHRS, CDR2 YFSETQ. Trimming took 1 base from V and 4 from J, leaving 15 bases between them. The CDR3 DNA sequence: TGCGCCAGCAGCTTGATGGGAGACTTCGATTACGAGCAGTACTTC. This encodes CASSLMGDFDYEQYF.

The chain uses TRBV25-1 and TRBJ2-7; D call uncertain. Trimming left V 3 bases short and J 5 bases short, with 17 bases between. The CDR3 extends over 15 amino acids. Germline loops: CDR1 MGHDK, CDR2 SYGVNS. The CDR3 DNA is TGTGCCAGCAGTGATTTTTTGGGGATTAGGAACGAGCAGTACTTC. It is translated as CASSDFLGIRNEQYF.

V is TRBV11-2 and J is TRBJ1-4, with D unclear. The CDR3 is 16 residues long. The germline V and J ends were trimmed by 3 bases and 0 bases, with 11 bases remaining between them. From germline, CDR1 is SGHAT and CDR2 FQNNGV. The CDR3 nucleotides are TGTGCCAGCAGCTTCTCAGGCCCTGCAACTAATGAAAAACTGTTTTTT. This codes for CASSFSGPATNEKLFF.

The chain couples TRBV5-1 to TRBJ2-1; D not resolved. CDR1 and CDR2 (germline): SGHRS, YFSETQ. This CDR3 contains 11 residues. Trimming stripped 0 bases from V and 7 bases from J, with 2 bases between. The CDR3 here is CASSLENEQFF. CDR3 DNA sequence: TGCGCCAGCAGCTTGGAAAATGAGCAGTTCTTC.

V and J are TRBV5-6 and TRBJ2-1; D is tentatively TRBD1 or TRBD2 (6 bases each). The CDR3 loop spans 15 amino acids. CDR1 is SGHDT and CDR2 is YYEEEE in the germline V gene. Trimming took 4 bases from V and 7 from J, leaving 18 bases between them. CDR3 nucleotides: TGTGCCAGCAGCCCCGGGGGCGGGAAAGATAATGAGCAGTTCTTC. Translating gives CASSPGGGKDNEQFF.

The chain combines TRBV15 with TRBJ2-7; possible D gene TRBD1, 5 bases. The CDR3 is 13 amino acids. CDR1 LNHNV and CDR2 YYDKDF come from the germline V gene (reference sequence). V was clipped by 1 base and J by 3 bases, with 7 bases between them. In DNA form, the CDR3 reads TGTGCCACCAGCAGAGCGCAGGGCTACGAGCAGTACTTC. Protein product: CATSRAQGYEQYF.

The chain couples TRBV19 to TRBJ2-7, with TRBD2 identical over 7 bases. The V gene end was trimmed by 1 base and the J gene end by 3 bases; junction bases not matched to a gene: 3. The CDR3 covers 14 residues. The germline gives CDR1 LNHDA, CDR2 SQIVND (reference sequence). For the CDR3, the DNA is TGTGCCAGTAGTATAGCGGGACTATACTACGAGCAGTACTTC. It yields the protein CASSIAGLYYEQYF.

V usage is TRBV5-1 and J usage is TRBJ2-3, with 7 bases fitting TRBD2. The CDR3 contains 16 residues. The germline CDR1 and CDR2 sequences are SGHRS and YFSETQ. J lost 2 bases, V lost 4 bases, and 10 bases had no gene match. DNA for the CDR3: TGCGCCAGCAGCGCCCTACTAGCGAGTTACACAGATACGCAGTATTTT. It is translated as CASSALLASYTDTQYF.

The V and J genes are TRBV5-5 and TRBJ1-3; D gene unclear. The CDR3 length is 16 residues. Looked up from germline, CDR1 is SGHKS and CDR2 is YYEKEE (reference sequence). The V end was cut by 4 bases, the J end by 5 bases, with 19 bases between. CDR3: CASSLLTGSERNTIYF. The DNA for the CDR3 is TGTGCCAGCAGCCTGCTAACCGGAAGTGAAAGAAACACCATATATTTT.

The chain joins TRBV5-6 to TRBJ2-1, with D uncertain. The V gene lost 0 bases and the J gene lost 3 bases, with 10 bases spanning the gap. Germline loops: CDR1 SGHDT, CDR2 YYEEEE. This CDR3 region has 15 residues. CDR3 loop: CASSLGSIFYNEQFF. The CDR3 DNA reads as TGTGCCAGCAGCTTGGGATCAATATTCTACAATGAGCAGTTCTTC.

This chain uses TRBV7-9 with TRBJ2-2; 9 bases agree with TRBD2. This CDR3 contains 16 residues. Per germline, CDR1 SEHNR and CDR2 FQNEAQ (reference sequence). With V trimmed by 7 bases and J by 0 bases, 6 bases remained unmatched. This CDR3 is CASTDSGRTNTGELFF. Written as DNA, the CDR3 is TGTGCCAGCACCGACAGCGGGAGGACGAACACCGGGGAGCTGTTTTTT.

The genes are TRBV6-1 and TRBJ1-5; D unresolved. Germline V CDR1 and CDR2: MNHNS, SASEGT. The ends were cut back, 2 bases at V and 2 bases at J, with 10 bases in the middle. This CDR3 contains 15 residues. The CDR3 here is CASSEKGIGNQPQHF. The CDR3 DNA follows: TGTGCCAGCAGTGAAAAGGGAATTGGCAATCAGCCCCAGCATTTT.